This T cell receptor beta chain emerged from a study of blood T cell repertoires in COVID-19. Study information: T cells, B-cell-depleted T cells, or PBMCs supplied cDNA or gDNA.

The assay was immunoSEQ multiplex PCR, and TCRdb's table has in-frame clones only and misses some. This repertoire shows 190,000 or so clones, roughly 94% found once; its top ten account for 0.6% to 0.9%. The source material was peripheral blood. The receptor comes from a man aged 25 to 40 with COVID-19, enrolled during active disease.

DNA for the CDR3: TGTGCCAGCTCACCACCCAGTCATCCGAATCAGCCCCAGCATTTT. Protein: CASSPPSHPNQPQHF. The V gene is TRBV18, the J gene TRBJ1-5, with D hard to call. Germline-derived CDR1 and CDR2 are KGHSH and LQKENI. This CDR3 is built from 15 residues. Trimming shortened V by 0 bases and J by 4 bases, and 10 bases separated the two germline ends.